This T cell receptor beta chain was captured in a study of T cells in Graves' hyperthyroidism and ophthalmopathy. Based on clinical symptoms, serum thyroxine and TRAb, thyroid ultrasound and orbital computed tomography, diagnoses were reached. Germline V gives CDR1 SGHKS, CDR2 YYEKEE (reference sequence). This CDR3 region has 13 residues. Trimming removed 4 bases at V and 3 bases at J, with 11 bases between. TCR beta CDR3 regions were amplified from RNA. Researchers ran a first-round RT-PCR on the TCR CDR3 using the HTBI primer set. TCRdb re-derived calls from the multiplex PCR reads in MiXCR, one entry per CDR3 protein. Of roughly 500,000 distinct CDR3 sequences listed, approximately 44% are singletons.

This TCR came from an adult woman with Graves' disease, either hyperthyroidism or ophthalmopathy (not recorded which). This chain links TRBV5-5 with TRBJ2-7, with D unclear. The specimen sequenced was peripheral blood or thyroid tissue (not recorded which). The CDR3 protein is CASSHGRLYEQYF. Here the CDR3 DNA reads TGTGCCAGCAGCCATGGGCGCCTCTACGAGCAGTACTTC.